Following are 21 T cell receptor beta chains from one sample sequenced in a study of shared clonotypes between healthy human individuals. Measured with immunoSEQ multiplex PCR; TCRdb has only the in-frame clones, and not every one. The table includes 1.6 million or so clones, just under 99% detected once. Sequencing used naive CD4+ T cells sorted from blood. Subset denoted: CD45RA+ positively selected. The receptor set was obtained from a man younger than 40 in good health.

CDR3 loop: CASSLSGTEAFF. CDR3 bases: TGTGCCAGCAGTCTTTCGGGGACTGAAGCTTTCTTT. The gene calls are TRBV6-1 and TRBJ1-1, with D hard to call. Trimming stripped 5 bases from V and 5 bases from J, with 9 bases between. From germline, CDR1 is MNHNS and CDR2 SASEGT. The CDR3 contains 12 residues.

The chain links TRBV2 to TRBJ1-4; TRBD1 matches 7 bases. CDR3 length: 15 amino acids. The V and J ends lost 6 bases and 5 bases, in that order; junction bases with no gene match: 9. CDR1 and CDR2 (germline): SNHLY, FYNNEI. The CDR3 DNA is TGTGCCAGCAGCCACGACAGGGCCATCAATGAAAAACTGTTTTTT. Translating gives CASSHDRAINEKLFF.

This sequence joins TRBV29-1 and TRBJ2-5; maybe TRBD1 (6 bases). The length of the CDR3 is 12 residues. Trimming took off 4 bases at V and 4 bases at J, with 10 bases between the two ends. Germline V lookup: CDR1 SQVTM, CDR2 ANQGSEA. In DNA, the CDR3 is TGCAGCGTTGTGGGCAGGGGAGAGACCCAGTACTTC. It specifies CSVVGRGETQYF.

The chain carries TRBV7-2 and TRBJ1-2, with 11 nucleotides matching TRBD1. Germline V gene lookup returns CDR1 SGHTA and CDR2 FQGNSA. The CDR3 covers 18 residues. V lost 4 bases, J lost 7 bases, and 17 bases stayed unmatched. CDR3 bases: TGTGCCAGCAGCTCGAGGGCCGGGACAGGGGGTTTTCGCGGTGGCTACACCTTC. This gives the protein CASSSRAGTGGFRGGYTF.

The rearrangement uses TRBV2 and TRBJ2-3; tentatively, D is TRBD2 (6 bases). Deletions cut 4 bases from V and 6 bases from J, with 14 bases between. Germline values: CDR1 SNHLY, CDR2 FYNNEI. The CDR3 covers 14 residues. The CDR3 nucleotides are TGTGCCAGCAGTGCTAGCGATAATCCGGATACGCAGTATTTT. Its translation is CASSASDNPDTQYF. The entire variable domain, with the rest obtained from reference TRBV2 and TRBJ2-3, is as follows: EPEVTQTPSHQVTQMGQEVILRCVPISNHLYFYWYRQILGQKVEFLVSFYNNEISEKSEIFDDQFSVERPDGSNFTLKIRSTKLEDSAMYFCASSASDNPDTQYFGPGTRLTVL.

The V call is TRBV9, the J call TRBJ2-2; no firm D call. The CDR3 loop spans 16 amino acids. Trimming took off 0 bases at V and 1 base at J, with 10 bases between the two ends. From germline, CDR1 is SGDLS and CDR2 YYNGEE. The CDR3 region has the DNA TGTGCCAGCAGCGTAGATCCAGCAGTGAACACCGGGGAGCTGTTTTTT. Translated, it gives CASSVDPAVNTGELFF.

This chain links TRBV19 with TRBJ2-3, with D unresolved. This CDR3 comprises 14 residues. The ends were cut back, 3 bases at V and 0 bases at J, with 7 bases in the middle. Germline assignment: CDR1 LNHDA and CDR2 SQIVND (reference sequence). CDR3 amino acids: CASSMLASTDTQYF. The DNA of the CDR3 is TGTGCCAGTAGTATGTTGGCGAGCACAGATACGCAGTATTTT.

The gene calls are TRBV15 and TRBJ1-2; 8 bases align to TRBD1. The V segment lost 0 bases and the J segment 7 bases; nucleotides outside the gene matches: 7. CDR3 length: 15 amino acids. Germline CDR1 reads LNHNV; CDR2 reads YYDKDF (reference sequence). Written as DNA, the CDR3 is TGTGCCACCAGCAGAGAGCCCCAGGGGGCCGGTGGCTACACCTTC. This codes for CATSREPQGAGGYTF.

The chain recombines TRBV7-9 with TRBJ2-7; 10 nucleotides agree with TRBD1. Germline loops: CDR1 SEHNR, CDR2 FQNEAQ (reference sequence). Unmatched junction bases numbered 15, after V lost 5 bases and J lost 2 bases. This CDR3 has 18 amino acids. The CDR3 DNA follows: TGTGCCAGCAGCGCATCCCGGGACAGGGGCAAAGGACCCTACGAGCAGTACTTC. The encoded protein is CASSASRDRGKGPYEQYF. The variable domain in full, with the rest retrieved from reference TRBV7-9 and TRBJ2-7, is DTGVSQNPRHKITKRGQNVTFRCDPISEHNRLYWYRQTLGQGPEFLTYFQNEAQLEKSRLLSDRFSAERPKGSFSTLEIQRTEQGDSAMYLCASSASRDRGKGPYEQYFGPGTRLTVT.

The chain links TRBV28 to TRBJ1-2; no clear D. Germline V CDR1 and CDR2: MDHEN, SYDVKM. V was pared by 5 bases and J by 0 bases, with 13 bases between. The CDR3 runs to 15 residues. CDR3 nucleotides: TGTGCCAGCAGTCCCGGGAAGAGACCTAACTATGGCTACACCTTC. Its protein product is CASSPGKRPNYGYTF.

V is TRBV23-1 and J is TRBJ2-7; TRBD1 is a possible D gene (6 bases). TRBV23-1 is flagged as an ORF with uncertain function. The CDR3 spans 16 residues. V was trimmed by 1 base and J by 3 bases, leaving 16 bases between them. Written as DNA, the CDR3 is TGCGCCAGCAGTCAATACGGCCAGGGGTCTCTCTACGAGCAGTACTTC. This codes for CASSQYGQGSLYEQYF.

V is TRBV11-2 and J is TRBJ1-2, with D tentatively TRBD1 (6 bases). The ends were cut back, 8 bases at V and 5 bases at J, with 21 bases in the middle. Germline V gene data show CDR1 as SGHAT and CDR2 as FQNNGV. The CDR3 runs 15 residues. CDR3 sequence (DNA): TGTGCCAGCTGGGACATCCAGAATTTATTGTATGGCTACACCTTC. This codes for CASWDIQNLLYGYTF.

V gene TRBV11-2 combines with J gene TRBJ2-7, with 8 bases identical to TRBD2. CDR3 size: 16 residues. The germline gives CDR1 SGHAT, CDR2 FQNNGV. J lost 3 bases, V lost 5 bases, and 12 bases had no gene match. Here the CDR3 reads CASSAPGLVTGYEQYF. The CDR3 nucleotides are TGTGCCAGCAGCGCTCCGGGACTAGTCACTGGCTACGAGCAGTACTTC. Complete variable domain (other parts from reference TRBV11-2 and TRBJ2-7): EAGVAQSPRYKIIEKRQSVAFWCNPISGHATLYWYQQILGQGPKLLIQFQNNGVVDDSQLPKDRFSAERLKGVDSTLKIQPAKLEDSAVYLCASSAPGLVTGYEQYFGPGTRLTVT.

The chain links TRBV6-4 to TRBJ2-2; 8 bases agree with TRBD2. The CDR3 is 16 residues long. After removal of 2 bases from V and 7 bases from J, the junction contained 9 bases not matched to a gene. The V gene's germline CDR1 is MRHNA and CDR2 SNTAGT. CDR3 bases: TGTGCCAGCAGTGACCAAGCGGGAGCCTCGGACGGGGAGCTGTTTTTT. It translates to CASSDQAGASDGELFF.

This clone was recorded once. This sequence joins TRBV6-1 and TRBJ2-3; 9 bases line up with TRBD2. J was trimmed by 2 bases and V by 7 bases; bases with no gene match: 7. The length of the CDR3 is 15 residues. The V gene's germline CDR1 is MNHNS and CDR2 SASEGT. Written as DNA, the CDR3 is TGTGCCAGCAAACCCCTAGCGGGGTACACAGATACGCAGTATTTT. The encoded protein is CASKPLAGYTDTQYF.

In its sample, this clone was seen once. This chain's CDR3 is CATQLGGPNTEAFF. The CDR3 DNA sequence: TGTGCCACCCAGTTGGGTGGGCCGAACACTGAAGCTTTCTTT. The chain is built from TRBV28 and TRBJ1-1; D uncertain. Germline CDR1 MDHEN, CDR2 SYDVKM. The CDR3 has 14 amino acids. Trimming removed 10 bases at V and 1 base at J, with 16 bases between.

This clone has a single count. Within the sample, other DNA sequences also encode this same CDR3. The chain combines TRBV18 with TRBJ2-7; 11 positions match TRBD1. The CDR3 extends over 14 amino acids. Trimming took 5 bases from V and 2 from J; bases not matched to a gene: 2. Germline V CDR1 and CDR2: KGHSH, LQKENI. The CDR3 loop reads CASSSGQGAYEQYF. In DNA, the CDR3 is TGTGCCAGCTCATCGGGACAGGGGGCCTACGAGCAGTACTTC.

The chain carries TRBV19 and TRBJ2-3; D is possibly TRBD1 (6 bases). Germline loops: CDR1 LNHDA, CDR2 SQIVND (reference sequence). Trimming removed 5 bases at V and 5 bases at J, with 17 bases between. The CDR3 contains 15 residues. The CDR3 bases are TGTGCCAGTAGTCCCTCCCAGGGGCAGGGAGATACGCAGTATTTT. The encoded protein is CASSPSQGQGDTQYF.

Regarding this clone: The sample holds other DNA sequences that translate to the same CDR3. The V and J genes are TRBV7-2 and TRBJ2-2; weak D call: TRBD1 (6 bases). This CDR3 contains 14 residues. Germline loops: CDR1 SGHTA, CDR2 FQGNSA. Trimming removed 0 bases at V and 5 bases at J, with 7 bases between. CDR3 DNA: TGTGCCAGCAGCTTAGCGGGACATACCGGGGAGCTGTTTTTT. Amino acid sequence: CASSLAGHTGELFF.

CDR3 residues: CASSYLTGSGEQFF. The CDR3 region has the DNA TGTGCCAGCAGTTACCTAACAGGGTCCGGTGAGCAGTTCTTC. The chain carries TRBV27 and TRBJ2-1, with a tentative D call TRBD1 (6 bases). V was shortened by 4 bases and J by 9 bases, with 16 bases between the two germline ends. Per germline, CDR1 MNHEY and CDR2 SMNVEV (reference sequence). The CDR3 sequence is 14 residues long.

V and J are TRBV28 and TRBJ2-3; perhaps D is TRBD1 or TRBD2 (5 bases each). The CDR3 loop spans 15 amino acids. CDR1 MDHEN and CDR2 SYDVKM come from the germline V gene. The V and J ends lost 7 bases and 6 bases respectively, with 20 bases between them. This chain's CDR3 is CASTDHGAARDTQYF. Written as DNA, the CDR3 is TGTGCCAGCACCGACCACGGGGCAGCACGGGATACGCAGTATTTT.